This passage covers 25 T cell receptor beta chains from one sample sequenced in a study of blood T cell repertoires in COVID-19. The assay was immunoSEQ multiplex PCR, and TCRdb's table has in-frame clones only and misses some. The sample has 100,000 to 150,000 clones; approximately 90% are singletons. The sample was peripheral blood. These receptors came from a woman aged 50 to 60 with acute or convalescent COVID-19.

The CDR3 loop is CASRWAGDDGYTF. DNA for the CDR3: TGTGCCAGCAGATGGGCAGGGGATGATGGCTACACCTTC. The V and J genes are TRBV27 and TRBJ1-2, with a possible D match to TRBD1 (6 bases). The CDR3 spans 13 residues. The V gene lost 6 bases and the J gene lost 6 bases, with 14 bases spanning the gap. Germline-derived CDR1 and CDR2 are MNHEY and SMNVEV (reference sequence).

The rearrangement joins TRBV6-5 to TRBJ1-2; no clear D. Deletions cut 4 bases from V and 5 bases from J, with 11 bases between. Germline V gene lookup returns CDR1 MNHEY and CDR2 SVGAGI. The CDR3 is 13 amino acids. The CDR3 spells CASSFGSVYGYTF. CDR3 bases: TGTGCCAGCAGTTTCGGGTCCGTGTATGGCTACACCTTC.

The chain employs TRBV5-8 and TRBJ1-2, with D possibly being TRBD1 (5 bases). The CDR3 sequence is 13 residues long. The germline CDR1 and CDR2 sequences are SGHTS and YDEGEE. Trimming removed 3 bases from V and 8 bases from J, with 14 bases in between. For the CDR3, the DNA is TGTGCCAGCAGCTCACAGGACCTCTGGGGCTACACCTTC. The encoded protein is CASSSQDLWGYTF.

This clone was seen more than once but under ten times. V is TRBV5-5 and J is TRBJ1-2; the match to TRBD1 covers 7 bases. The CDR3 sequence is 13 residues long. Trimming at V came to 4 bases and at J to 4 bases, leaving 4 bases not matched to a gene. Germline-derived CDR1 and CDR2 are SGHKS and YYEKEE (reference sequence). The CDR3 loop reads CASSQGGTYGYTF. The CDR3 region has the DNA TGTGCCAGCAGCCAAGGGGGCACCTATGGCTACACCTTC.

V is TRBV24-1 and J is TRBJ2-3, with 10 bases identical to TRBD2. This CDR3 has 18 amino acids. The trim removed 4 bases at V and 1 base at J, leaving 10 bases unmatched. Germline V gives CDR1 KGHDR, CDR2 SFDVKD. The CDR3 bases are TGTGCCACCAGTGACCCATCCCTCACTAGCGGGGGCACAGATACGCAGTATTTT. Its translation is CATSDPSLTSGGTDTQYF.

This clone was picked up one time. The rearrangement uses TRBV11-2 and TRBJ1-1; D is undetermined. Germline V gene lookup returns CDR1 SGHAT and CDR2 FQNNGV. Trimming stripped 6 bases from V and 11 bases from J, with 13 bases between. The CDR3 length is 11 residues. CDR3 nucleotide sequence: TGTGCCAGCAGTCAACACTACGGGGCTTTCTTT. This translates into CASSQHYGAFF.

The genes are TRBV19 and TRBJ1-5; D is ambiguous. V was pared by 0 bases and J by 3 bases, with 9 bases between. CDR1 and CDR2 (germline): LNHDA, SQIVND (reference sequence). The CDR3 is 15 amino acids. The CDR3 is CASSIDRRDNQPQHF. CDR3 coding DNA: TGTGCCAGTAGTATAGATCGGAGGGACAATCAGCCCCAGCATTTT.

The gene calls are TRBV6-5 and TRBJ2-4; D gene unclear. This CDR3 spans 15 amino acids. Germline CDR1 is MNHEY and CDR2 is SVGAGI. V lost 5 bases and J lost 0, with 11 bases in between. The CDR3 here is CASSPGELAKNIQYF. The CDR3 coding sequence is TGTGCCAGCAGTCCTGGAGAGCTAGCCAAAAACATTCAGTACTTC.

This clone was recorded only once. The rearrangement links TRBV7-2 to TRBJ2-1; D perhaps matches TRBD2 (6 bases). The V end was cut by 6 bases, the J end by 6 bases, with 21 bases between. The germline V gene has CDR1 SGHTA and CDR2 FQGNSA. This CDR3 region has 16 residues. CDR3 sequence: CASRRRGEAAFNEQFF. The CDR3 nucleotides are TGTGCCAGCAGGAGAAGAGGGGAGGCCGCCTTCAATGAGCAGTTCTTC. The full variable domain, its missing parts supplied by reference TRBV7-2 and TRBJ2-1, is GAGVSQSPSNKVTEKGKDVELRCDPISGHTALYWYRQSLGQGLEFLIYFQGNSAPDKSGLPSDRFSAERTGGSVSTLTIQRTQQEDSAVYLCASRRRGEAAFNEQFFGPGTRLTVL.

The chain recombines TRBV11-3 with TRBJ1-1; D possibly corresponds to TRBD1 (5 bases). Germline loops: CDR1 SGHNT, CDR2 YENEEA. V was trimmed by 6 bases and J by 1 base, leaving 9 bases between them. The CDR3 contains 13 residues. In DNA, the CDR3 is TGTGCCAGCAGTTATGACAGGAACACTGAAGCTTTCTTT. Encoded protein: CASSYDRNTEAFF.

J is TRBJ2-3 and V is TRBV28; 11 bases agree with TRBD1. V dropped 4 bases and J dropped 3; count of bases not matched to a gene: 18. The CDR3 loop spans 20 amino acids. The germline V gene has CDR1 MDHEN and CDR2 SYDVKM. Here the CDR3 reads CASSSRDRGGRDSLTDTQYF. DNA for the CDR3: TGTGCCAGCAGTTCCCGGGACAGGGGGGGAAGGGACTCCCTAACAGATACGCAGTATTTT.

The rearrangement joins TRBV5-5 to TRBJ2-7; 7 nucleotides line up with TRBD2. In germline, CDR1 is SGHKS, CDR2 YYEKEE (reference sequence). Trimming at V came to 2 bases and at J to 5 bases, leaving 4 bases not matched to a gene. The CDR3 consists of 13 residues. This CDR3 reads CASSFWGRDEQYF. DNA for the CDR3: TGTGCCAGCAGCTTTTGGGGGAGGGACGAGCAGTACTTC.

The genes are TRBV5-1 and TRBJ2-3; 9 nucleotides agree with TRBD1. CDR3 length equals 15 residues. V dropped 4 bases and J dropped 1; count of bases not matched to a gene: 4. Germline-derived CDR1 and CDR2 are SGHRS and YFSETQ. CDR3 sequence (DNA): TGCGCCAGCAGCCCGGGACAGGGAGGCACAGATACGCAGTATTTT. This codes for CASSPGQGGTDTQYF.

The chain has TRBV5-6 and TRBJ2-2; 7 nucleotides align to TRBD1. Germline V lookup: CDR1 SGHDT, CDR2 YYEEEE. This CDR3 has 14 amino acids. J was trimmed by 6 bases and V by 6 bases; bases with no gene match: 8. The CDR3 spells CASTIGTVSGELFF. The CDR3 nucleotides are TGTGCCAGCACCATCGGGACAGTGTCCGGGGAGCTGTTTTTT.

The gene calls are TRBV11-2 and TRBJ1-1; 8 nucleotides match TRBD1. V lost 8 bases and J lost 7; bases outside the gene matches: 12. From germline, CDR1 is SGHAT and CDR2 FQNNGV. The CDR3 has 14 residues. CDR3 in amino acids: CASLLDRGAGEAFF. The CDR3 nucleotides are TGTGCCAGCCTATTAGACAGGGGTGCTGGTGAAGCTTTCTTT.

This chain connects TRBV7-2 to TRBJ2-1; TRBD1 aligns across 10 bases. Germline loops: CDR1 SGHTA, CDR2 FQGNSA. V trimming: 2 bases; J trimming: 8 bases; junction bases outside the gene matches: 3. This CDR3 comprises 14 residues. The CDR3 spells CASSLRDRGYEQFF. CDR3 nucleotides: TGTGCCAGCAGCTTAAGGGACAGGGGTTATGAGCAGTTCTTC.

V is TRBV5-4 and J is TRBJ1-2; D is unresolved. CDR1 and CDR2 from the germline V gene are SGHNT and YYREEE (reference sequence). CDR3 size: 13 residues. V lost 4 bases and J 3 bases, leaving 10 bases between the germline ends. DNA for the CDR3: TGTGCCAGCAGCCCCGACGGGTACTATGGCTACACCTTC. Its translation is CASSPDGYYGYTF.

The CDR3 loop is CASSFQVAQGEAFF. CDR3 sequence (DNA): TGTGCCAGCAGCTTCCAGGTCGCTCAGGGTGAAGCTTTCTTT. This rearrangement joins TRBV9 to TRBJ1-1; possibly TRBD1 for D (5 bases). The ends were cut back, 4 bases at V and 7 bases at J, with 17 bases in the middle. Germline V CDR1 and CDR2: SGDLS, YYNGEE. This CDR3 has 14 residues.

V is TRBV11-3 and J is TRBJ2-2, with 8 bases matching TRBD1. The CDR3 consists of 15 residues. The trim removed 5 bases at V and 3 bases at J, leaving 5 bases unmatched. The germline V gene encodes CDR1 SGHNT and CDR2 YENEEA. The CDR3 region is CASSPLTGDTGELFF. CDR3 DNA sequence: TGTGCCAGCAGCCCACTGACAGGGGACACCGGGGAGCTGTTTTTT.

The CDR3 protein is CSASWGGETQYF. The CDR3 DNA is TGCAGTGCTAGTTGGGGAGGGGAGACCCAGTACTTC. The chain carries TRBV20-1 and TRBJ2-5; 7 bases line up with TRBD2. J gave up 5 bases and V 3 bases, and 3 bases lay outside the gene matches. Germline V gene data show CDR1 as DFQATT and CDR2 as SNEGSKA (reference sequence). CDR3 length equals 12 residues.

CDR3 sequence: CASSIGQGWETQYF. Written as DNA, the CDR3 is TGCGCCAGTAGTATCGGACAGGGGTGGGAGACCCAGTACTTC. This chain links TRBV5-1 with TRBJ2-5, with TRBD1 identical over 9 bases. Looked up from germline, CDR1 is SGHRS and CDR2 is YFSETQ. The CDR3 extends over 14 amino acids. Germline trimming cut 8 bases from V and 5 bases from J; bases unmatched to any gene: 10.

Here the CDR3 reads CASSLGLVFYEQYF. The DNA of the CDR3 is TGTGCCAGTAGTTTGGGACTAGTATTCTACGAGCAGTACTTC. The V and J genes are TRBV19 and TRBJ2-7; 8 nucleotides agree with TRBD2. Germline CDR1 LNHDA, CDR2 SQIVND (reference sequence). CDR3 length: 14 residues. The ends lost 5 bases at V and 3 bases at J; junction bases unmatched: 6.

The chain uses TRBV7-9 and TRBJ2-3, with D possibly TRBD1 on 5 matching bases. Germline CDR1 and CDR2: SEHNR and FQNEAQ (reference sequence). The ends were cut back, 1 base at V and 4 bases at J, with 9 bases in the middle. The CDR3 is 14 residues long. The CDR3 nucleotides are TGTGCCAGCAGCTTAGGGCAGGGTGCAGATACGCAGTATTTT. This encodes CASSLGQGADTQYF.

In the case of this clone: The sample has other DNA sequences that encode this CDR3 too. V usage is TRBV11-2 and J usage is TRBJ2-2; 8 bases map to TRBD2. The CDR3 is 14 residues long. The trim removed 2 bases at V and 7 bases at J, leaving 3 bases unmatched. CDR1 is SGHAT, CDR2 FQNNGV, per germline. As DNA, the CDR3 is TGTGCCAGCAGCTTAACGGGGGGGCGCGGGGAGCTGTTTTTT. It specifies CASSLTGGRGELFF.

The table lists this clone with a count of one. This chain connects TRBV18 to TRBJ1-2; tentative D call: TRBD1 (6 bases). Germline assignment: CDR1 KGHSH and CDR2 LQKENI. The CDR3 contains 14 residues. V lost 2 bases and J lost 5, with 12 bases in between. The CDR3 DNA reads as TGTGCCAGCTCACCAGGCAGGGGAGATTATGGCTACACCTTC. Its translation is CASSPGRGDYGYTF.